The rows below give T cell receptor beta chains drawn from one sample of a study of cytomegalovirus exposure and HLA in healthy donors. Clones were sequenced by immunoSEQ multiplex PCR, and TCRdb holds only the in-frame ones, with some missing. Of about 86,000 clones listed, 90% to 95% are singletons. Sequenced sample: PBMCs. The receptor set was obtained from a man aged 18 to 29 in good health and CMV-seronegative. Each CDR3 is given with its conserved first and last residue. Fields, in order: clone size, V gene, D gene, J gene, CDR3 DNA, CDR3 protein. The D gene is left open where the match is weak. A clone size is listed for some rows: how often the clone was seen (once, few, many), or a class if it is expanded.

-	TRBV7-2	-	TRBJ2-7	TGTGCCAGCAGCTTAGGCGGGGATTTCGAGCAGTACTTC	CASSLGGDFEQYF
few	TRBV19	-	TRBJ2-3	TGTGCCAGTAGTACTCAAGCTAGCACAGATACGCAGTATTTT	CASSTQASTDTQYF
-	TRBV21-1	-	TRBJ1-4	TGTGCCAGGGACAGTCGACTTAATGAAAAACTGTTTTTT	CARDSRLNEKLFF
once	TRBV4-1	TRBD1	TRBJ2-7	TGCGCCAGCAGCCACATCCTAATCAGGACAGGCTACGAGCAGTACTTC	CASSHILIRTGYEQYF
-	TRBV10-2	TRBD2	TRBJ2-1	TGCGCCAGCAGTAGCGGGAGGGCCTTGGATGAGCAGTTCTTC	CASSSGRALDEQFF
-	TRBV11-2	TRBD1	TRBJ1-5	TGTGCCAGCAGCTTGGGACAGGGCACCACCAATCAGCCCCAGCATTTT	CASSLGQGTTNQPQHF
once	TRBV10-3	TRBD2	TRBJ2-2	TGTGCCATCAGTCCGGGACTAGCAAACACCGGGGAGCTGTTTTTT	CAISPGLANTGELFF
-	TRBV6-1	-	TRBJ1-4	TGTGCCAGCAACCTGGGGGGGAAGGTAGGGGAAAAACTGTTTTTT	CASNLGGKVGEKLFF
-	TRBV5-4	TRBD1	TRBJ1-1	TGTGCCAGCAGCTCTTGGACAGGGCTTGAGGCTTTCTTT	CASSSWTGLEAFF
-	TRBV5-1	TRBD2	TRBJ2-3	TGCGCCAGCAGCTTCGGGCAGCGGGACGCAGATACGCAGTATTTT	CASSFGQRDADTQYF
-	TRBV9	-	TRBJ2-7	TGTGCCAGCAGCGTAGGAGACAGTACCTACGAGCAGTACTTC	CASSVGDSTYEQYF
once	TRBV2	-	TRBJ2-2	TGTGCCAGCAATAGACAGACGAACACCGGGGAGCTGTTTTTT	CASNRQTNTGELFF
once	TRBV2	-	TRBJ2-7	TGTGCCAGCGGCCAGGCGCTACCTGCGGAGCAGTACTTC	CASGQALPAEQYF
-	TRBV27	TRBD2	TRBJ2-1	TGTGCCAGCAGTTTACGCGGGAGGGCCTTCTACAATGAGCAGTTCTTC	CASSLRGRAFYNEQFF
-	TRBV2	-	TRBJ1-1	TGTGCCAGCAGGAGGGGGTACACTGAAGCTTTCTTT	CASRRGYTEAFF
-	TRBV9	TRBD2	TRBJ2-6	TGTGCCAGCAGCACCCTTACTAGCGGGAGGCCCCGAGGGGCCAACGTCCTGACTTTC	CASSTLTSGRPRGANVLTF
-	TRBV28	-	TRBJ1-3	TGTGCCAGCAGTTTAGGTCGAGGGTACTCTGGAAACACCATATATTTT	CASSLGRGYSGNTIYF
once	TRBV11-2	TRBD2	TRBJ2-3	TGTGCCAGCACCAGGCGGGAGGTCACAGATACGCAGTATTTT	CASTRREVTDTQYF
-	TRBV6-6	TRBD1	TRBJ2-5	TGTGCCAGCAGTGCCGGGACAGGGGGGGAAGAGACCCAGTACTTC	CASSAGTGGEETQYF
-	TRBV6-5	TRBD1	TRBJ1-2	TGTGCCAGCAGTTACTCGACAGGGGGCGAACAGGGTGGCTACACCTTC	CASSYSTGGEQGGYTF
-	TRBV19	-	TRBJ1-4	TGTGCCAGTAGTATTCTTAATGAAAAACTGTTTTTT	CASSILNEKLFF
-	TRBV10-3	-	TRBJ2-7	TGTGCCACCCGGGTAGGCGAATTCACCTACGAGCAGTACTTC	CATRVGEFTYEQYF
-	TRBV5-4	-	TRBJ2-5	TGTGCCAGCAGCCAGGACAGAAGGGAAGAGACCCAGTACTTC	CASSQDRREETQYF
-	TRBV28	-	TRBJ2-3	TGTGCCAGCGCCCGGGGCACAGATACGCAGTATTTT	CASARGTDTQYF
-	TRBV6-1	-	TRBJ1-5	TGTGCCAGCAGTGAAGGTGAGGGGCAGGGGAATCAGCCCCAGCATTTT	CASSEGEGQGNQPQHF
few	TRBV6-5	-	TRBJ1-2	TGTGCCAGCAGAGAGCAGGGCGGTAACTATGGCTACACCTTC	CASREQGGNYGYTF
-	TRBV11-2	TRBD2	TRBJ2-6	TGTGCCAGCAGCCACCCCCCCGGGGGGACGTCTGGGGCCAACGTCCTGACTTTC	CASSHPPGGTSGANVLTF
-	TRBV18	-	TRBJ1-2	TGTGCCAGCTCACCAGAGACAGGTACAAACTATGGCTACACCTTC	CASSPETGTNYGYTF
-	TRBV27	-	TRBJ2-7	TGTGCCAGCAGTTCAACCGGGAGCGAGCAGTACTTC	CASSSTGSEQYF
once	TRBV5-1	-	TRBJ2-1	TGCGCCAGCAGCTTATGGCAGGGAAACAACAATGAGCAGTTCTTC	CASSLWQGNNNEQFF
-	TRBV19	TRBD1	TRBJ2-7	TGTGCCAGTAGTTCGACGGGACAGGGCTACGAGCAGTACTTC	CASSSTGQGYEQYF
-	TRBV9	-	TRBJ1-1	TGTGCCAGCAGCGTAATGGAGAGAAACACTGAAGCTTTCTTT	CASSVMERNTEAFF
-	TRBV28	-	TRBJ1-2	TGTGCCAGCAGTTTACAGGCAGGGAACTATGGCTACACCTTC	CASSLQAGNYGYTF
-	TRBV5-1	TRBD2	TRBJ2-1	TGCGCCAGCAGCTGGGGACGTCGGCGGGAGGGGGTCCACAATGAGCAGTTCTTC	CASSWGRRREGVHNEQFF
-	TRBV10-3	TRBD1	TRBJ1-4	TGTGCCATCGCTGACAGGGGAGAGGCTAGTGAAAAACTGTTTTTT	CAIADRGEASEKLFF
few	TRBV4-1	-	TRBJ2-7	TGCGCCAGCAGCCAAGAAAACCCCCGGGACAAGTTCTACGAGCAGTACTTC	CASSQENPRDKFYEQYF
-	TRBV2	-	TRBJ1-4	TGTGCCAGCAGTGACGGGGGTTTGGAAAAACTGTTTTTT	CASSDGGLEKLFF
-	TRBV29-1	-	TRBJ1-4	TGCAGCGTTGAGCGTCGGGGAAAAGGGGAAAAACTGTTTTTT	CSVERRGKGEKLFF
-	TRBV6-5	TRBD1	TRBJ2-7	TGTGCCAGCAGTTACTCACAGGGGATTTTTCCCTACGAGCAGTACTTC	CASSYSQGIFPYEQYF
-	TRBV30	TRBD1	TRBJ2-7	TGTGCCTGGACAAGGGGGCCCTACGAGCAGTACTTC	CAWTRGPYEQYF
-	TRBV10-2	-	TRBJ1-2	TGCGCCAGCAGAACGGACAGCTATGGCTACACCTTC	CASRTDSYGYTF
-	TRBV6-5	TRBD2	TRBJ2-3	TGTGCCAGCAGTTACTCAACTAGCGGTTCTGGTACGCAGTATTTT	CASSYSTSGSGTQYF